This note documents a single T cell receptor (beta chain) sequence. This clonotype occurred a few times. The antigen it recognizes is unknown. Within one base of it there is no much larger clone, and no base qualities were kept. The sample comes from a study of blood T cells in healthy people across ages (dated by TCRdb to between 2014 and 2016). Some background on the complete study: Template switching captured roughly one uniquely barcoded TCR beta cDNA molecule per two T cells in model experiments. Age-related changes in TCR beta repertoire diversity were measured in the study by deep sequencing normalized with unique cDNA molecular identifiers. Four age groups were formed from the donors: young (average roughly 15 years), middle-aged (more than 35), aged (about 62) and long-lived (less than 85). To avoid experimental bias, donors of different ages were spread randomly across the sequencing lanes. For two donors (one aged 18 to 30 and one aged 80 or older), the study analyzed two additional independent replicas of 1 million unique cDNA reads from the same blood draw. The paper as a whole reports these results and caveats: As age increased, observed TCR beta diversity per million T cells dropped in a roughly linear way, and a significant reduction was already evident by age 40. Since profiling was done on bulk unsorted PBMCs, naive and antigen-experienced compartments could not be conclusively compared. There was a strong correlation between observed TCR beta diversity and the percentage of naive T cells measured by flow cytometry. Compared with the aged group, the long-lived group had more naive CD4+ T cells, fewer expanded clones and increased TCR diversity, a pattern suggesting age selection. Because the CMV infection status of the donors was unknown, age-related changes in expanded clonotypes may potentially have been confounded. Estimates of total diversity from one million sequenced T cells were regarded as lower bounds and underestimates.

V and J are truncated by 3 bases and 4 bases respectively, leaving an intervening sequence of 10 bases. Including cysteine and phenylalanine, the CDR3 has 13 amino acids. Only the CDR3 DNA stays, 39 bases, in frame from base 1. From the germline V gene, CDR1 is SGHVS and CDR2 is FNYEAQ. The 39 donors, aged about 6 to 95 years, were systemically healthy Caucasian individuals from Russia. Ten milliliters of peripheral blood were drawn from each donor into EDTA-treated Vacutainer tubes. Ficoll-Paque density-gradient centrifugation was used to isolate PBMCs, with at least 6.5 million per sample. Total RNA was extracted from PBMCs with Trizol reagent, with at least 5.5 micrograms obtained per sample. For every donor, flow cytometry on a PBMC aliquot measured the percentage of naive CD45RAhigh/CD27high T cells. Library preparation employed 5' RACE. TCRdb names Illumina HiSeq 2500 as the instrument used. The second PCR ran for roughly 7 to 12 cycles and used a J-beta primer mix along with a sample-barcoded 5' primer. Each TCR beta cDNA molecule received a unique molecular identifier from a template-switch 5' adaptor carrying 12 random nucleotides. Each sample yielded at least 2.5 million CDR3-containing paired-end reads. First-strand cDNA was synthesized from all RNA with the Mint cDNA synthesis kit, primed by a TRBC-specific oligonucleotide. Following uracil-DNA glycosylase treatment, all cDNA underwent a first 18-cycle PCR with the universal primers M1SS and BC2_uni_R. The study's processing was this. For normalization, 1 million high-quality reads were randomly selected from each sample, with every read carrying a distinct molecular identifier. Reads with shared molecular identifiers were discarded instead of being binned into consensus sequences. MiTCR, run with a Q25 quality threshold and the strictest error-elimination algorithm, handled CDR3 identification, clonotype clustering and error correction. A nonparametric unseen species model with Euler transformation was used to estimate lower-bound total TCR beta diversity. TCRdb itself trimmed the public reads at Q25 with fastp, ran MiXCR and retained productive beta chains. Rows are combined by CDR3 protein, so each entry shows the most common genes and DNA. The V and J calls and clone size come from TCRdb's table, not from the authors' own analysis. The sample has 1.5 million to 1.9 million distinct CDR3 sequences on record, 35% to 45% of them singletons. The top ten clonotypes cover approximately 4% of the sample.

Sequencing was done on a sample of blood. This chain is built from TRBV7-6 and TRBJ2-7; the D gene remains uncertain. This sequence was found in a woman aged 18-30 years in good health. The CDR3: CASSFAGAYEQYF. The base sequence is TGTGCCAGCAGCTTTGCAGGAGCGTACGAGCAGTACTTC.